This T cell receptor beta chain was identified during a study of T cells in Graves' hyperthyroidism and ophthalmopathy (dated by TCRdb to 2018 to 2020). General notes on the study: Peripheral blood samples were taken at the time of initial diagnosis, prior to any treatment. A discovery cohort of approximately 100 patients, about 40 with Graves' ophthalmopathy and about 58 with stable Graves' hyperthyroidism, was used to find distinguishing TCR V-J signatures. Prospective prediction of ophthalmopathy was tested in an independent validation cohort of approximately 19 hyperthyroidism patients and 17 patients who later progressed to ophthalmopathy. The 75 to 100 discovery patients were randomly divided into training and test sets at a 7:3 ratio. In more than five Graves' hyperthyroidism patients, the study also compared T-cell repertoires from thyroid tissue with T-cell repertoires from blood. Once sampling was done, hyperthyroidism patients were given methimazole at a starting dose of 30 mg daily, whereas ophthalmopathy patients were given high-dose intravenous methylprednisolone. TCR Vbeta CDR3 sequencing of roughly 140 peripheral blood samples (over 40 ophthalmopathy, under 80 hyperthyroidism and roughly 17 progressor patients) is reported in the paper.

A note on this clonotype: What antigen it recognizes has not been identified. Per-base quality was not reported, and no clone a single base away is much larger than it.

A patient counted as having stable Graves' hyperthyroidism if no progression to ophthalmopathy occurred over 18 months of follow-up. Hyperthyroidism patients were newly diagnosed, had a disease duration of under 2 months, and were aged 18 to 65 years. Any patient with an uncontrolled infection, another autoimmune disease, pregnancy or lactation was excluded. Clinical symptoms, serum thyroxine and TRAb, thyroid ultrasound, and orbital computed tomography formed the basis for the diagnoses. PBMCs were separated from 10 ml of fresh peripheral blood using Ficoll-Paque density gradient centrifugation. Total RNA was extracted with Trizol reagent, and quality was checked on an Agilent 2100 Bioanalyzer. The investigation overall reported the following: A 13 V-J signature model separated ophthalmopathy from stable hyperthyroidism, with just over 85% sensitivity and about 81% specificity in cross-validation and 80%/75% in testing. Sample size was not statistically predetermined, and investigators were not blinded to group allocation. Most expanded thyroid clonotypes (frequency above 0.001) were also detected in blood, suggesting blood repertoires may reflect thyroid immune responses. In validation, progression to ophthalmopathy was predicted by the model with approximately 67% sensitivity and 72% to 80% specificity, a median of approximately 6.5 months before onset.

The germline V gene (reference sequence) yields SEHNR for CDR1 and FQNEAQ for CDR2. Its CDR3 holds 13 amino acids, cysteine through phenylalanine. The only DNA kept is the CDR3, 39 bases in frame from the first base. V and J lose 5 bases and 12 bases, and a span of 19 bases separates them. The TCR beta CDR3 regions were amplified from RNA transcripts. For the first round of RT-PCR on the TCR CDR3, the HTBI primer set was used together with the Qiagen OneStep RT-PCR kit. Libraries were constructed in a second round of multiplex PCR, after which size selection and purification were carried out. Libraries were sequenced paired-end with 100 bp reads on an Illumina HiSeq2000. Per the source publication's procedure: SOAPnuke was used to process the raw data, throwing out any read that contained adapters or uncalled bases, had a mean Phred below 15, or lacked an exact constant-primer or identifier match. High-quality paired reads were merged using COPE v1.2.5, and each unique nucleotide sequence was defined as a clonotype. MiTCR v1.1 was used to align the clonotypes against IMGT TRBV, TRBD and TRBJ reference segments. The analysis included only V-J combinations with a frequency above 0.0001, which together covered around 99% of the repertoires. The TCS score was defined as F50 (clonal expansion) divided by E x V (chaos), with BLOSUM62-based TCRdist calculated between CDR3 peptides within each V-J. Welch's t-statistics and random forest reduced approximately 520 V-J features to 10 to 15, which were used in a naive Bayes classifier (R e1071). Clones were called with MiXCR by TCRdb after fastp trimmed the public reads at Q25, and only in-frame beta chains were retained. When rows share a CDR3 protein, they turn into one entry using the most common DNA and genes. What appears here as the V and J calls and clone size reflects TCRdb's work, not the paper's. The sample records roughly 740,000 distinct CDR3 sequences, 16% of which are singletons. Around 7.7% of the sample belongs to the ten largest clones.

This clonotype originated in a man younger than 30 with Graves' hyperthyroidism. Sequencing used blood. The rearrangement joined TRBV7-9 to TRBJ2-5, with TRBD2 perhaps the D gene, on 5 matching bases. CDR3 sequence: CASSRQTGIQEYF. At the DNA level, the sequence is TGTGCCAGCAGCCGTCAAACCGGGATCCAAGAGTACTTC.